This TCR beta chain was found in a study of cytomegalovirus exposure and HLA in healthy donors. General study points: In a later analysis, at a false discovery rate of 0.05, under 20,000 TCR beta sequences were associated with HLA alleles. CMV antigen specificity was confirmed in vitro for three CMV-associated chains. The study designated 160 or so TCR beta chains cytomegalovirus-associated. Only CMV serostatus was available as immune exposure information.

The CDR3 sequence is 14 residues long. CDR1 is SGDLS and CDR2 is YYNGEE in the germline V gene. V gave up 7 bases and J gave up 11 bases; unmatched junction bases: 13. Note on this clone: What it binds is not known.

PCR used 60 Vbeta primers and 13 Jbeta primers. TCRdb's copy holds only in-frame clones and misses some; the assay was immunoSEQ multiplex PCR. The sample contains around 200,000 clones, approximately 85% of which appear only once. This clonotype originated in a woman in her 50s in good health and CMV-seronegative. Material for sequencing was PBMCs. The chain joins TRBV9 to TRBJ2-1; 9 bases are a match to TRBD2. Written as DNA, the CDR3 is TGTGCCAGCTCAAAGTCTAGCGGGGTACACAAGCAGTTCTTC. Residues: CASSKSSGVHKQFF.